The present TCR beta chain was sequenced within a study of a mutant IDH1 vaccine in newly diagnosed glioma. Across the study: Patients had eight vaccinations, in weeks 1, 3, 5, 7, 11, 15, 19 and 23. Following radiotherapy alone, or alongside temozolomide cycles, vaccination was started after an interval of 4-6 weeks. Most patients had received both radiotherapy and temozolomide, the prior options being radiotherapy, temozolomide, or both. Points from the study as a whole: No link was apparently found between pseudoprogression and changes in top peripheral T cell clonotypes.

Repertoires were generated with immunoSEQ multiplex PCR, while TCRdb's copy carries only in-frame clones and drops some. The repertoire holds 95,000 to 120,000 clones, with 75% to 90% as singletons. About this clone: Its cognate antigen is unknown.

The CDR3 length is 18 residues. In germline, CDR1 is SGDLS, CDR2 YYNGEE. V was clipped by 1 base and J by 5 bases; unmatched bases: 12. Time point reported: week 11, during vaccination. A 20-mer mutant IDH1 peptide at 300 ug was injected subcutaneously with topical imiquimod. The TCR sequence derives from a woman aged 50 to 65 with glioma. The chain is built from TRBV9 and TRBJ2-2, with 9 positions matching TRBD2. The material was PBMCs, obtained from a glioma patient whose treatment included an IDH1 peptide vaccine. CDR3 region: CASSVRGLAGAETGELFF. CDR3 bases: TGTGCCAGCAGCGTAAGGGGGTTAGCGGGAGCTGAGACCGGGGAGCTGTTTTTT.